This entry features one T cell receptor beta chain sequence. The target antigen is unknown. Each ophthalmopathy patient scored at least 3 on the Clinical Activity Score and at least 4 on NOSPECS grade, with duration under 3 months. V lost 5 bases and J lost 11, with 9 bases in between. The germline V gene encodes CDR1 MNHNS and CDR2 SASEGT. This CDR3 region has 10 residues. This entry is derived from a study of T cells in Graves' hyperthyroidism and ophthalmopathy. Study-level findings and limits: Ophthalmopathy, which appeared later, was predicted by the model a median about 5.9 months before onset.

Amplified regions were TCR beta CDR3 sequences from RNA transcripts. The TCR CDR3 first-round RT-PCR relied on the HTBI primer set. Via MiXCR, TCRdb re-called the multiplex PCR reads, giving one row per CDR3 protein. Here the sample spans about 350,000 distinct CDR3 sequences, 15% to 20% being singletons. The gene calls are TRBV6-1 and TRBJ1-1; D is possibly TRBD1 (5 bases). The sequence was obtained from a woman aged 40 to 50 with Graves' ophthalmopathy. Sequenced material: blood. CDR3 loop: CASSLRGAFF. CDR3 bases: TGTGCCAGCAGTTTGCGGGGGGCTTTCTTT.